This T cell receptor (beta chain) was recorded in a study of shared clonotypes between healthy human individuals. Germline-derived CDR1 and CDR2 are MDHEN and SYDVKM. The length of the CDR3 is 14 residues. After removal of 4 bases from V and 6 bases from J, the junction contained 8 bases not matched to a gene. Assay: immunoSEQ multiplex PCR; the TCRdb copy retains only in-frame clones and omits some. This repertoire shows millions of clones, 85% to 95% found once; its top ten account for 0.1% to 0.15%. The receptor was isolated from a man between 18 and 35 years old in good health. This chain links TRBV28 with TRBJ1-2, with 7 bases fitting TRBD1. The source material was naive CD4+ T cells sorted from blood. Specified subset: CD45RA+ positively selected. For the CDR3, the DNA is TGTGCCAGCAGTTCCGACAGGGTGGAGGATGGCTACACCTTC. Protein sequence: CASSSDRVEDGYTF.